The rows below give T cell receptor beta chains drawn from one sample of a study of cytomegalovirus exposure and HLA in healthy donors. Using immunoSEQ multiplex PCR, the repertoire was profiled, and TCRdb retains in-frame clones only, with some absent. The data contain approximately 170,000 clones, over 80% of them singletons. Sequencing input: PBMCs. These receptors all stem from a woman in her fifties or sixties in good health and CMV-seropositive. Both conserved end residues are part of each CDR3. The D gene is left open where the match is weak. Only part of the rows carry a size: once, few, many, or a class if the clone is expanded.

>-|TRBV7-2|TRBJ1-2|-
TGTGCCAGCAGCCCGACAGGTCCCCTCTATGGCTACACCTTC
CASSPTGPLYGYTF
>-|TRBV9|TRBJ2-1|TRBD1
TGTGCCAGCAGCGTAGCTACGATTAGGGGGCGGAAAAATGAGCAGTTCTTC
CASSVATIRGRKNEQFF
>-|TRBV27|TRBJ2-7|-
TGTGCCAGCGGGGCCAACGAGCAGTACTTC
CASGANEQYF
>-|TRBV5-5|TRBJ2-5|TRBD2
TGTGCCAGCAGCTTACGGACTAGCGGGGGGGTCCAAGAGACCCAGTACTTC
CASSLRTSGGVQETQYF
>-|TRBV27|TRBJ1-5|TRBD1
TGTGCCAGCAGTCCCCGACAGGGAATGAGCCGACAGCCCCAGCATTTT
CASSPRQGMSRQPQHF
>-|TRBV7-9|TRBJ1-2|-
TGTGCCAGCAGCTCGGGCACAGGGCTTCCCTATGGCTACACCTTC
CASSSGTGLPYGYTF
>-|TRBV5-1|TRBJ1-5|-
TGCGCCAGCAGCGCGGGGGGGGGAGGTAGCAATCAGCCCCAGCATTTT
CASSAGGGGSNQPQHF
>-|TRBV30|TRBJ1-5|-
TGTGCCTGGAGTCTAATCAGGAATCAGCCCCAGCATTTT
CAWSLIRNQPQHF
>few|TRBV30|TRBJ2-3|-
TGTGCCTGGAGGGGCGGGGTCCTCACAGATACGCAGTATTTT
CAWRGGVLTDTQYF
>-|TRBV7-3|TRBJ2-1|TRBD2
TGTGCCAGCAGCCCAGCGGGATCCGTCTACAATGAGCAGTTCTTC
CASSPAGSVYNEQFF
>-|TRBV9|TRBJ1-1|-
TGTGCCAGCAGCGTGGGCAGGGAGAACACTGAAGCTTTCTTT
CASSVGRENTEAFF
>few|TRBV13|TRBJ2-7|-
TGTGCCAGCAGCTTACTCCGGGGTAGCGGATTATACGAGCAGTACTTC
CASSLLRGSGLYEQYF
>-|TRBV18|TRBJ1-1|-
TGTGCCAGCTCACCAGACAGGACCCTCACTGAAGCTTTCTTT
CASSPDRTLTEAFF
>once|TRBV28|TRBJ2-7|TRBD2
TGTGCCAGCAGTTCCTCGGGACTAGCGGGAGAAGTCCGGGAGTACTTC
CASSSSGLAGEVREYF
>few|TRBV27|TRBJ2-7|-
TGTGCCAGCAGTTTTCAGGGTTCCTACGAGCAGTACTTC
CASSFQGSYEQYF
>-|TRBV5-1|TRBJ2-5|-
TGCGCCAGCAGCGCGGGCCAAGAGACCCAGTACTTC
CASSAGQETQYF
>-|TRBV4-2|TRBJ2-3|TRBD2
TGTGCCAGCAGCCAAGATGCGCAGGAGCGGGGGGGCGGAGATACGCAGTATTTT
CASSQDAQERGGGDTQYF
>-|TRBV6-9|TRBJ1-5|-
TGTGCCAGCAGTTATAATCGCCCCCCCCGCTCCCGGGGATCCAATCAGCCCCAGCATTTT
CASSYNRPPRSRGSNQPQHF
>-|TRBV19|TRBJ2-5|-
TGTGCCAGTAGTACAAACCGACAGGAGACCCAGTACTTC
CASSTNRQETQYF
>-|TRBV5-1|TRBJ2-3|TRBD2
TGCGCCAGCAGCCGGACGGGGGGGCCTTCAGATACGCAGTATTTT
CASSRTGGPSDTQYF
>-|TRBV7-9|TRBJ2-5|TRBD2
TGTGCCAGCAGACAAAGAGCGGGGGGGCTACGGGAGACCCAGTACTTC
CASRQRAGGLRETQYF
>-|TRBV23-1|TRBJ1-5|-
TGCGCCAGCAGTCAATTTTGGGGACTCAACAATCAGCCCCAGCATTTT
CASSQFWGLNNQPQHF
>-|TRBV5-4|TRBJ2-3|TRBD2
TGTGCCAGCAGCTTGGAACTAGCGGTCACAGATACGCAGTATTTT
CASSLELAVTDTQYF
>-|TRBV28|TRBJ2-5|TRBD1
TGTGCCAGCAGCCCAGGGGGCGGGGAGACCCAGTACTTC
CASSPGGGETQYF
>-|TRBV9|TRBJ2-1|TRBD2
TGTGCCAGCAGCGTAGCTACGGGGGGACTGACATCCTACAATGAGCAGTTCTTC
CASSVATGGLTSYNEQFF
>-|TRBV6-5|TRBJ2-5|-
TGTGCCAGCAGTTCAGGGGTGCAGACCCAGTACTTC
CASSSGVQTQYF
>-|TRBV7-2|TRBJ2-1|-
TGTGCCAGCAGCACAGACCCCTCAACCTACAATGAGCAGTTCTTC
CASSTDPSTYNEQFF
>-|TRBV18|TRBJ1-6|-
TGTGCCAGCTCACCACGGCAGGCCCATAATTCACCCCTCCACTTT
CASSPRQAHNSPLHF
>-|TRBV7-2|TRBJ2-4|TRBD2
TGTGCCAGCAGCTTAAACCCTAGCGGACCGAAGGGAAACATTCAGTACTTC
CASSLNPSGPKGNIQYF
>-|TRBV13|TRBJ1-2|-
TGTGCCAGCAGCTTTGATGGGTCTCGCAGGAGGGGCTACACCTTC
CASSFDGSRRRGYTF
>-|TRBV11-3|TRBJ2-3|TRBD1
TGTGCCAGCAGCCCACGGACAGGGCCAGATACGCAGTATTTT
CASSPRTGPDTQYF
>few|TRBV7-9|TRBJ1-1|-
TGTGCCAGCAGCTTAGTCATAGGGGGAGGGACTGAAGCTTTCTTT
CASSLVIGGGTEAFF
>-|TRBV9|TRBJ2-2|TRBD2
TGTGCCAGCAGTCAAACTAGCGGGGGGTTCTCCGGGGAGCTGTTTTTT
CASSQTSGGFSGELFF
>-|TRBV9|TRBJ1-1|-
TGTGCCAGCCAACGGGAGATTTGGACTGAAGCTTTCTTT
CASQREIWTEAFF
>-|TRBV18|TRBJ2-7|TRBD2
TGTGCCAGCTCACCCAACGGACTAGCGGGAGTCTACGAGCAGTACTTC
CASSPNGLAGVYEQYF
>-|TRBV5-1|TRBJ2-3|TRBD2
TGCGCCAGCAGCTTGTACGTCAAGCGGGAGGGCAGCACAGATACGCAGTATTTT
CASSLYVKREGSTDTQYF
>-|TRBV2|TRBJ1-3|-
TGTGCCAGCAGTCTCGAAAGGGGGGGATTTGGAAACACCATATATTTT
CASSLERGGFGNTIYF